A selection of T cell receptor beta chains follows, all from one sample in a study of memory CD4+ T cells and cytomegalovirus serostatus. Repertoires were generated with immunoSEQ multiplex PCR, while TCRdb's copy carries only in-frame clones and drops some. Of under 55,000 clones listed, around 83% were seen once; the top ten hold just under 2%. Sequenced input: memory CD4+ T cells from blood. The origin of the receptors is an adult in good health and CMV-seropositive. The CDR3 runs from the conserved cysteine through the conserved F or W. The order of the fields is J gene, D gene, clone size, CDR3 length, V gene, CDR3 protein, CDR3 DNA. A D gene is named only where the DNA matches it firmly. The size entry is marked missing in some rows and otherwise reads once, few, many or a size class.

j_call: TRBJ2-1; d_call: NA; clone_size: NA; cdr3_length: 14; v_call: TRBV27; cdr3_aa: CASRRGAAYNEQFF; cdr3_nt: TGTGCCAGCAGACGGGGGGCCGCGTACAATGAGCAGTTCTTC
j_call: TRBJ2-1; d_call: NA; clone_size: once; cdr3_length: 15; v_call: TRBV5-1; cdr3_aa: CASSFGGSSYNEQFF; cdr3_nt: TGCGCCAGCAGCTTTGGTGGGAGCTCCTACAATGAGCAGTTCTTC
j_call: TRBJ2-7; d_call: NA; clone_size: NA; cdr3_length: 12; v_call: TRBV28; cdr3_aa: CASRTGTYEQYF; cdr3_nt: TGTGCCAGCCGAACAGGGACCTACGAGCAGTACTTC
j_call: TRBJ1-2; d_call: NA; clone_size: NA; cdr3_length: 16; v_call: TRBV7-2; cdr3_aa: CASSLGRSPANYGYTF; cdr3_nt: TGTGCCAGCAGCTTAGGTCGCTCACCAGCTAACTATGGCTACACCTTC
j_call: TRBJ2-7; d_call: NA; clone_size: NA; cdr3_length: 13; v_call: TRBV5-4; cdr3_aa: CATGGGGFREQYF; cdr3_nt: TGTGCCACCGGGGGAGGGGGCTTTCGCGAGCAGTACTTC
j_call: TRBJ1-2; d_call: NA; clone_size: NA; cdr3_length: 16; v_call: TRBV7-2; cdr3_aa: CASSLTPQGFDYGYTF; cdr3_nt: TGTGCCAGCAGCTTAACCCCACAGGGCTTTGACTATGGCTACACCTTC
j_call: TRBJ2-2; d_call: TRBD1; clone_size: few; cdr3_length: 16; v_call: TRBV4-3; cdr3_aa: CASSLHLTGATGELFF; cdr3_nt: TGCGCCAGCAGCCTTCACCTGACAGGGGCAACCGGGGAGCTGTTTTTT
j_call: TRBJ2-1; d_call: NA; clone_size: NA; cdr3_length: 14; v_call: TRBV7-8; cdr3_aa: CASSRGFAGSEQFF; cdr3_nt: TGTGCCAGCAGCCGTGGTTTCGCAGGGTCTGAGCAGTTCTTC
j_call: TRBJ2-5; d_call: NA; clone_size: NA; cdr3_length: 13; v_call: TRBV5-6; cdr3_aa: CASSRDTQETQYF; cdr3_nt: TGTGCCAGCAGCCGGGACACCCAAGAGACCCAGTACTTC
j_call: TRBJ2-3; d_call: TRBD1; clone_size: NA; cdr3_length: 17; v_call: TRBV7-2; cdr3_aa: CASSLPWDRGGTDTQYF; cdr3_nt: TGTGCCAGCAGCTTACCCTGGGACAGAGGCGGCACAGATACGCAGTATTTT
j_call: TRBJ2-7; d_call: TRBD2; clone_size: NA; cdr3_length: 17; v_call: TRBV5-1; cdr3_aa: CASSSNAAGGPAGEQYF; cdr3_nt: TGCGCCAGCAGCTCAAATGCAGCGGGAGGGCCGGCTGGCGAGCAGTACTTC
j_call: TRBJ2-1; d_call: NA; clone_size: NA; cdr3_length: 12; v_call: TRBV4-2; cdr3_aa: CASSQELNEQFF; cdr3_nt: TGTGCCAGCAGCCAAGAGTTGAATGAGCAGTTCTTC
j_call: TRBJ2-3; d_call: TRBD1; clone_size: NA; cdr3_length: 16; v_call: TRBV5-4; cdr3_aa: CASSLVTGQGTDTQYF; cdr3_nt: TGTGCCAGCAGCTTGGTGACAGGACAGGGGACAGATACGCAGTATTTT
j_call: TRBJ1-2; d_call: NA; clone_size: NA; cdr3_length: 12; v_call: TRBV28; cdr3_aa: CASRQGKDGYTF; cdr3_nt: TGTGCCAGCAGGCAAGGAAAGGATGGCTACACCTTC
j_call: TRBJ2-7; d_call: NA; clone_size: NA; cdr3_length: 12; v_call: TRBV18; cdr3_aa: CASSGQPYEQYF; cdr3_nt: TGTGCCAGCTCAGGACAGCCCTACGAGCAGTACTTC
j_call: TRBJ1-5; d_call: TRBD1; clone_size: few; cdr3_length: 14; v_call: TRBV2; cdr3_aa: CASGTGEGVQPQHF; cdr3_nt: TGTGCCAGCGGGACAGGGGAGGGAGTTCAGCCCCAGCATTTT
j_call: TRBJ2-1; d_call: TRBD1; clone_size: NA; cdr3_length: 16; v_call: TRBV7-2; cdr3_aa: CASSSAGTGGKYEQFF; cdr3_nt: TGTGCCAGCAGCTCTGCCGGGACAGGGGGCAAGTATGAGCAGTTCTTC
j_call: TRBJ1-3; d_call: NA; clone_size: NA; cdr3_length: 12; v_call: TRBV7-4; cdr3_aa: CASSLARNTIYF; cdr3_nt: TGTGCCAGCAGCTTAGCTCGGAACACCATATATTTT
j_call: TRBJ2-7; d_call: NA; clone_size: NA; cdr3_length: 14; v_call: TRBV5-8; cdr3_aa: CASSSPPGLLSLQF; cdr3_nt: TGTGCCAGCAGCTCGCCCCCGGGACTTTTATCCCTTCAGTTC
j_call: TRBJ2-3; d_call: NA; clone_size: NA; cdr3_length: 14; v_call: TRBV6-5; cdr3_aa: CASSYRTRADTQYF; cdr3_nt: TGTGCCAGCAGTTATCGAACCCGGGCGGATACGCAGTATTTT
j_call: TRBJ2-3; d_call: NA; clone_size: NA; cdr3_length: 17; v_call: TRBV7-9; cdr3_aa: CASSRSGVDLITDTQYF; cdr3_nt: TGTGCCAGCAGCCGATCCGGAGTTGACTTGATCACAGATACGCAGTATTTT
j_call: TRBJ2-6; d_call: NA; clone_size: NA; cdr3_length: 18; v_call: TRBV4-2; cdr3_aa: CASSQSQGRTSGANVLTF; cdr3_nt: TGTGCCAGCAGCCAGTCCCAGGGACGGACCTCTGGGGCCAACGTCCTGACTTTC
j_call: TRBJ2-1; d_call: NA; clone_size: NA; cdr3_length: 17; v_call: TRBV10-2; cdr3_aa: CASSESTRFGDMDEQFF; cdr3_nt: TGCGCCAGCAGTGAGTCGACAAGGTTCGGCGATATGGATGAGCAGTTCTTC
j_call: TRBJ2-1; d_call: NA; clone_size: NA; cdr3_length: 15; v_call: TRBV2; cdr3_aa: CASSVGITAYNEQFF; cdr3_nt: TGTGCCAGCAGCGTCGGCATTACTGCCTACAATGAGCAGTTCTTC
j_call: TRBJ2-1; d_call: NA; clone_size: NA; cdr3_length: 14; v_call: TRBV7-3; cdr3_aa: CASSPGPRGDEQFF; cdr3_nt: TGTGCCAGCAGCCCAGGCCCAAGGGGCGATGAGCAGTTCTTC
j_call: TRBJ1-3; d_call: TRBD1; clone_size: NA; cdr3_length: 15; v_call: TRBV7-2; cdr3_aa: CASSPSTGDGNTIYF; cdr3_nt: TGTGCCAGCAGCCCTTCGACAGGGGACGGAAACACCATATATTTT
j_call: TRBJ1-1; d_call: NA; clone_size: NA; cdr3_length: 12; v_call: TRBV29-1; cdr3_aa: CSVVTLNTEAFF; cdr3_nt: TGCAGCGTTGTGACCCTGAACACTGAAGCTTTCTTT
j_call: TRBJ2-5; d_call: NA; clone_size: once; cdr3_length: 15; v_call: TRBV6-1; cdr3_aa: CASSEALGSQETQYF; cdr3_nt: TGTGCCAGCAGTGAAGCGCTTGGCAGCCAAGAGACCCAGTACTTC
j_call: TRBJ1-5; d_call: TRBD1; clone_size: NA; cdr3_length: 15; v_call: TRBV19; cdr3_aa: CASSISTGANQPQHF; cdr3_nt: TGTGCCAGTAGTATTTCTACAGGGGCCAATCAGCCCCAGCATTTT